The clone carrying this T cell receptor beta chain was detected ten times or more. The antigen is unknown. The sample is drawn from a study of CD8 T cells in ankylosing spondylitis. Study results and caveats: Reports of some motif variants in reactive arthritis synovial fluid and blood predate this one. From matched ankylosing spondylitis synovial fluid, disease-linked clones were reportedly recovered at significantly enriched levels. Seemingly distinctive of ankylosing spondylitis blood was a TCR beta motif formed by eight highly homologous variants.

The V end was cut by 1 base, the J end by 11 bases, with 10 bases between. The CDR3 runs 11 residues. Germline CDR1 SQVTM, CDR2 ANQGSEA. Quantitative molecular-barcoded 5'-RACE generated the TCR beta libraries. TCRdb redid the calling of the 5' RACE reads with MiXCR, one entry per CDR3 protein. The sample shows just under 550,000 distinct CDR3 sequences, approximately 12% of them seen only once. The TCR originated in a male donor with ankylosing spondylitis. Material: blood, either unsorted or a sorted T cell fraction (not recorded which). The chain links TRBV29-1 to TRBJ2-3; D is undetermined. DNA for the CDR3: TGCAGCGTTGAAGGTTCCGGCAAGCAGTATTTT. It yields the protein CSVEGSGKQYF.